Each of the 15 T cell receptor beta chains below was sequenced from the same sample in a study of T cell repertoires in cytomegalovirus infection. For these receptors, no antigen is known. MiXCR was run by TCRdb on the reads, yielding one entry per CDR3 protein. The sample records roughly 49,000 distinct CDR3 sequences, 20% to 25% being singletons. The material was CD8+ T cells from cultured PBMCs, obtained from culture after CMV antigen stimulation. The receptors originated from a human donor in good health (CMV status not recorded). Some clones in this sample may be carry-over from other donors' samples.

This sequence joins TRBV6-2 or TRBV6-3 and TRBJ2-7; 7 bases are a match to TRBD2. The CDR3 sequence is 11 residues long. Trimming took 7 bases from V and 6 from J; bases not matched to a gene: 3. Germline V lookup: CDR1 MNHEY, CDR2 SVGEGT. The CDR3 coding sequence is TGTGCCAGCATCGAGCGGGGCGAGCAGTACTTC. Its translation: CASIERGEQYF.

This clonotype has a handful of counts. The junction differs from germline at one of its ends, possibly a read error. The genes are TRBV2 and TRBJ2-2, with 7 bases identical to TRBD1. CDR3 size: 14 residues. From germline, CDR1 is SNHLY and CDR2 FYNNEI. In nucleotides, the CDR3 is TGTGCCACCCGACAGGGTATGGAGAACGGGGAGTTGTTTTTT. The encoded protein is CATRQGMENGELFF.

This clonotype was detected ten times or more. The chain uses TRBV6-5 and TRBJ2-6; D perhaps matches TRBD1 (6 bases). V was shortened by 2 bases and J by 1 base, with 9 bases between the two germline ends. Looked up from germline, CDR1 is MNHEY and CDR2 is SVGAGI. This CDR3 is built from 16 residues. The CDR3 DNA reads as TGTGCCAGCAGTTACCCCACAGGGTCTGGGGCCAACGTCCTGACTTTC. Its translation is CASSYPTGSGANVLTF.

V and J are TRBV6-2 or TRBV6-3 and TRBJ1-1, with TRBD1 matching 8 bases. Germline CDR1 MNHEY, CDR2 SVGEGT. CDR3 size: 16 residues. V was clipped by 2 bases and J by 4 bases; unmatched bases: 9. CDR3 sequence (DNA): TGTGCCAGCAGTTACGACAGGGGCGCCGGGGGCACTGAAGCTTTCTTT. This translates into CASSYDRGAGGTEAFF.

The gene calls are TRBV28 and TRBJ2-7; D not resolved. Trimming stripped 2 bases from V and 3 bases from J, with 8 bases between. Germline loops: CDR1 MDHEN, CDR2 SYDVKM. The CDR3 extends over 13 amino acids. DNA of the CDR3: TGTGCCAGCAGTTTAGACATAGACTACGAGCAGTACTTC. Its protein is CASSLDIDYEQYF.

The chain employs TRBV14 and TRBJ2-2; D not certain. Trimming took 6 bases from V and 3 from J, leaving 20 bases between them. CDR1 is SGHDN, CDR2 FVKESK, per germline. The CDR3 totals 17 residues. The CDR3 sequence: CASSRPGARMDTGELFF. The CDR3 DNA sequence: TGTGCCAGCAGTCGCCCTGGAGCCCGTATGGACACCGGGGAGCTGTTTTTT.

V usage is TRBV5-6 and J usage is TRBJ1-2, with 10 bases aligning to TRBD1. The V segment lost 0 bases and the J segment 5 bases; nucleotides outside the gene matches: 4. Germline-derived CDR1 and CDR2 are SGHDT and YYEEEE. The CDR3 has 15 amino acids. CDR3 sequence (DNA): TGTGCCAGCAGCTTGGGACAGGGGGCTGGGTATGGCTACACCTTC. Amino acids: CASSLGQGAGYGYTF.

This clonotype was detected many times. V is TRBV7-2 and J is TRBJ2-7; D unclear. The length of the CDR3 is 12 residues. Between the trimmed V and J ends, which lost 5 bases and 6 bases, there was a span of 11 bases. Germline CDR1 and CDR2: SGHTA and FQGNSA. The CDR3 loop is CASSATLVEQYF. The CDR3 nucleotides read TGTGCCAGCAGCGCAACGCTCGTCGAGCAGTACTTC.

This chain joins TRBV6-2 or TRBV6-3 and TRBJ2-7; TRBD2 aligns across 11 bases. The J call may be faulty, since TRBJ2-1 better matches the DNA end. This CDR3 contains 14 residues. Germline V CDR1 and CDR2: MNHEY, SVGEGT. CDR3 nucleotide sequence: TGTGCCAGCAGTTACAGGCTAGCGGGGGGCGAGCAGTTCTTC. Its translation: CASSYRLAGGEQFF.

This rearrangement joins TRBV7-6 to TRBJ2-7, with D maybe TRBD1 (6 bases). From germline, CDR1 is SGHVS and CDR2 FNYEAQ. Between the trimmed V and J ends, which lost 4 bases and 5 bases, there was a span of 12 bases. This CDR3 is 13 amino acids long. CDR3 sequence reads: CASSSFQGNEQYF. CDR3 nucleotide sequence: TGTGCCAGCAGCTCTTTCCAGGGGAACGAGCAGTACTTC.

The CDR3 sequence: CASSLRDHGETQYF. CDR3 DNA sequence: TGTGCCAGCAGCCTTCGGGACCACGGGGAGACCCAGTACTTC. V usage is TRBV7-8 and J usage is TRBJ2-5; D is tentatively TRBD1 or TRBD2 (5 bases each). The CDR3 length is 14 residues. The V end lost 5 bases, the J end lost 5 bases, and 15 bases lay between the germline ends. Germline-derived CDR1 and CDR2 are SGHVS and FQNEAQ.

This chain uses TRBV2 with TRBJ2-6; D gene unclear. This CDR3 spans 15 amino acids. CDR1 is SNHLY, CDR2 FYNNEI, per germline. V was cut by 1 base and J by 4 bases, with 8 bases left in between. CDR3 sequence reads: CASSEGVTGANVLTF. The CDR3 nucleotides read TGTGCCAGCAGTGAAGGGGTAACCGGGGCCAACGTCCTGACTTTC. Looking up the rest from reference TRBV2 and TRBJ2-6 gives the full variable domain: EPEVTQTPSHQVTQMGQEVILRCVPISNHLYFYWYRQILGQKVEFLVSFYNNEISEKSEIFDDQFSVERPDGSNFTLKIRSTKLEDSAMYFCASSEGVTGANVLTFGAGSRLTVL.

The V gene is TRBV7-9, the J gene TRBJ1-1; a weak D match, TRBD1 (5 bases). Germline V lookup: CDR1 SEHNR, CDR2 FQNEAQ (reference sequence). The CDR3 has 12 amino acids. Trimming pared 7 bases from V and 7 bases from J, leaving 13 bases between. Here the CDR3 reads CASMSGDVEAFF. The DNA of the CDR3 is TGTGCCAGCATGAGCGGGGACGTTGAAGCTTTCTTT.

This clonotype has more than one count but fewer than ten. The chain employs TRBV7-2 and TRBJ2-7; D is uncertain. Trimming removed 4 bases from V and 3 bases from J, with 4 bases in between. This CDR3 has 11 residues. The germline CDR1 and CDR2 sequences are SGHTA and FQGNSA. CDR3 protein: CASSSHYEQYF. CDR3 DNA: TGTGCCAGCAGCTCCCACTACGAGCAGTACTTC.

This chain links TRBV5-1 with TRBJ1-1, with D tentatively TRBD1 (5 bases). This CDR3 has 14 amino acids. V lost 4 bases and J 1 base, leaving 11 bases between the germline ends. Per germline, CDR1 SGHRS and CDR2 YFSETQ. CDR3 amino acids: CASSPGTGNTEAFF. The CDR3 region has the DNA TGCGCCAGCAGCCCCGGGACGGGGAACACTGAAGCTTTCTTT.